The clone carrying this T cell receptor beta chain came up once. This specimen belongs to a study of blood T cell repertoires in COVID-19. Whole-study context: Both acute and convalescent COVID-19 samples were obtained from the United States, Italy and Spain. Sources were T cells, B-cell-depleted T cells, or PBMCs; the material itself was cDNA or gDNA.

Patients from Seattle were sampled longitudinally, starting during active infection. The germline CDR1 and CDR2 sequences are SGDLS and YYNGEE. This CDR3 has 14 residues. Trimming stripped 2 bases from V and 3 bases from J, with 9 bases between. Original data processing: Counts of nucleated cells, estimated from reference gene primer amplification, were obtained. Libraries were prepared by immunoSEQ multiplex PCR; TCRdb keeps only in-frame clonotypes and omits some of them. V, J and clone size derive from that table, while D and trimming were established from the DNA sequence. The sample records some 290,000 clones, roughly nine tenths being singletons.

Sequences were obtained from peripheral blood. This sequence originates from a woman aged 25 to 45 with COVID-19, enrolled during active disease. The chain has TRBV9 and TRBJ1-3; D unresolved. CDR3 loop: CASSVPGLGNTIYF. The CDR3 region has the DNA TGTGCCAGCAGCGTCCCTGGGCTTGGAAACACCATATATTTT.